This T cell receptor (beta chain) was found in a study of blood T cell repertoires in COVID-19. Each exposed participant met a COVID-19 case in the 2 weeks preceding study entry. Germline CDR1 LNHDA, CDR2 SQIVND (reference sequence). V was trimmed by 7 bases and J by 5 bases, leaving 17 bases between them. This CDR3 is 15 amino acids long. Some clones are missing from TCRdb's copy, which holds only in-frame ones; the method was immunoSEQ multiplex PCR. Of about 300,000 clones in the sample, about 85% were seen once. The sample comprised PBMCs or T cells enriched from blood (not recorded which). This TCR was sampled from a woman aged 30 to 39 who had been exposed to COVID-19. V and J are TRBV19 and TRBJ2-2, with D possibly TRBD1 on 6 matching bases. The DNA for the CDR3 is TGTGCCAGTATGGTCAGGGGAAGGGGGACCGGGGAGCTGTTTTTT. Its protein product is CASMVRGRGTGELFF.